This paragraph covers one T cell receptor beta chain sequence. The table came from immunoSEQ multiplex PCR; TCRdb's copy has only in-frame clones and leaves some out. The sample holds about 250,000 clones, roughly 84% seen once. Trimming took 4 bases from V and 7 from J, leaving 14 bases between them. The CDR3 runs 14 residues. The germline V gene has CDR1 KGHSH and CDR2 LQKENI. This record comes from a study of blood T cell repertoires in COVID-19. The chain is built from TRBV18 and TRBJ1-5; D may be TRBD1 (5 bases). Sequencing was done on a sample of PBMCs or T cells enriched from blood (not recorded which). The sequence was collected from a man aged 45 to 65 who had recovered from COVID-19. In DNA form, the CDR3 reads TGTGCCAGCTCACTCGCGGGGGGGATCCAGCCCCAGCATTTT. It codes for CASSLAGGIQPQHF.